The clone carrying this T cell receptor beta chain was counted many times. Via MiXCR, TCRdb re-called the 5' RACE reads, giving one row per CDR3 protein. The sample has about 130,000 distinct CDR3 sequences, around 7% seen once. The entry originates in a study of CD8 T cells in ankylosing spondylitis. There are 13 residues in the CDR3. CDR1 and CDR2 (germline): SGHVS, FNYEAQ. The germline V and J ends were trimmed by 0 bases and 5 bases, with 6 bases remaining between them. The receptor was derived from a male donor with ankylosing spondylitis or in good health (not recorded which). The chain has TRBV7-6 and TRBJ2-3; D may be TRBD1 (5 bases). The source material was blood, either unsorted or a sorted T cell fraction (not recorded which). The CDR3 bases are TGTGCCAGCAGCTTAGCTCAGGGAGATACGCAGTATTTT. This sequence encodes CASSLAQGDTQYF. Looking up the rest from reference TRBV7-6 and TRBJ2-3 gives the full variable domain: GAGVSQSPRYKVTKRGQDVALRCDPISGHVSLYWYRQALGQGPEFLTYFNYEAQQDKSGLPNDRFSAERPEGSISTLTIQRTEQRDSAMYRCASSLAQGDTQYFGPGTRLTVL.